Following are 9 T cell receptor beta chains from one sample sequenced in a study of glioma-infiltrating T cells. The iRepertoire nested amplicon-rescue multiplex PCR amplified TCR alpha and beta CDR3s from RNA. TCRdb reprocessed the multiplex PCR reads with MiXCR, giving one entry per CDR3 protein. This repertoire shows more than 300,000 distinct CDR3 sequences, more than 35% found once; its top ten account for approximately 12%. The sequencing input was glioma tissue, nonneoplastic brain tissue, or PBMCs (not recorded which). These receptors were obtained from a human donor with low-grade glioma or glioblastoma, undergoing nonglioma brain surgery, or in good health (not recorded which).

In this sample, this clonotype turned up a few times. The rearrangement links TRBV6-1 to TRBJ2-7; perhaps TRBD1 as D (6 bases). Germline CDR1 MNHNS, CDR2 SASEGT. The CDR3 is 14 amino acids. Trimming pared 6 bases from V and 3 bases from J, leaving 15 bases between. The CDR3 reads CASRADRLFYEQYF. As DNA, the CDR3 is TGTGCCAGCAGGGCGGACAGATTGTTCTACGAGCAGTACTTC.

This clonotype was seen more than once but under ten times. The chain is built from TRBV20-1 and TRBJ2-4; 8 nucleotides align to TRBD1. This CDR3 region has 15 residues. Germline V gene sequence: CDR1 DFQATT, CDR2 SNEGSKA (reference sequence). V was pared by 3 bases and J by 0 bases, with 4 bases of the junction left unmatched. CDR3 sequence (DNA): TGCAGTGCTAGGGACAGGGTCCTAGCCAAAAACATTCAGTACTTC. Translation: CSARDRVLAKNIQYF.

The chain has TRBV5-6 and TRBJ2-1, with D maybe TRBD2 (6 bases). Germline V gives CDR1 SGHDT, CDR2 YYEEEE. The V end lost 0 bases, the J end lost 7 bases, and 11 bases lay between the germline ends. The CDR3 is 14 amino acids. The CDR3 nucleotides are TGTGCCAGCAGCTTGGTTGTGGCGGGGAATGAGCAGTTCTTC. Translation gives CASSLVVAGNEQFF. The complete variable domain, with remaining parts taken from reference TRBV5-6 and TRBJ2-1, reads DAGVTQSPTHLIKTRGQQVTLRCSPKSGHDTVSWYQQALGQGPQFIFQYYEEEERQRGNFPDRFSGHQFPNYSSELNVNALLLGDSALYLCASSLVVAGNEQFFGPGTRLTVL.

This clonotype showed up just a few times. This sequence joins TRBV7-9 and TRBJ1-3; D not certain. Germline V gene lookup returns CDR1 SEHNR and CDR2 FQNEAQ (reference sequence). V lost 5 bases, J lost 2 bases, and 13 bases lay in between. The length of the CDR3 is 15 residues. The CDR3 nucleotides read TGTGCCAGCAGCCCCATTGGTACCCCTGGAAACACCATATATTTT. As protein: CASSPIGTPGNTIYF.

With respect to this clonotype: With a much larger clone just one base away, this may be a read error. The V call is TRBV27, the J call TRBJ2-1, with 8 bases identical to TRBD2. CDR3 length: 16 residues. Germline CDR1 reads MNHEY; CDR2 reads SMNVEV (reference sequence). V lost 5 bases to trimming and J lost 9 bases; unmatched junction nucleotides: 15. The CDR3 protein is CASSLRTSRRAGEQFF. Here the CDR3 DNA reads TGTGCCAGCAGTCTCCGGACTAGCCGGAGGGCTGGTGAGCAGTTCTTC.

For this clonotype: A read error may explain this, as a much larger clone is one base away. The CDR3 is CASTPTERGGYTF. DNA of the CDR3: TGTGCCAGCACCCCGACAGAACGGGGAGGCTACACCTTC. V usage is TRBV27 and J usage is TRBJ1-2; tentative D call: TRBD1 (5 bases). V lost 7 bases, J lost 8 bases, and 17 bases lay in between. Germline CDR1 reads MNHEY; CDR2 reads SMNVEV (reference sequence). The CDR3 is 13 amino acids.

In this sample, this clonotype turned up a few times. The J gene is TRBJ2-7, the V gene TRBV4-3; 11 nucleotides match TRBD2. Trimming took 2 bases from V and 0 from J; bases not matched to a gene: 6. CDR1 and CDR2 (germline): LGHNA, YSLEER. This CDR3 spans 17 amino acids. The CDR3: CASSQRLAGGSSYEQYF. CDR3 sequence (DNA): TGCGCCAGCAGCCAACGCCTAGCGGGAGGTAGCTCCTACGAGCAGTACTTC.

This chain links TRBV20-1 with TRBJ1-1; weak D call: TRBD1 (5 bases). V gave up 4 bases and J gave up 4 bases, with 16 bases separating them. The CDR3 covers 14 residues. Looked up from germline, CDR1 is DFQATT and CDR2 is SNEGSKA (reference sequence). The CDR3 DNA is TGCAGTGCTAAAATTGGGCCTGGGGGCACTGAAGCTTTCTTT. It specifies CSAKIGPGGTEAFF.

The gene calls are TRBV2 and TRBJ1-5; no clear D. The V gene lost 4 bases and the J gene lost 0 bases, with 7 bases spanning the gap. The CDR3 spans 14 residues. Germline V lookup: CDR1 SNHLY, CDR2 FYNNEI. CDR3 nucleotide sequence: TGTGCCAGCAGTGCTGAGTTTAGCAATCAGCCCCAGCATTTT. Residues: CASSAEFSNQPQHF.